This T cell receptor beta chain emerged from a study of graft-versus-host responses after intestinal transplantation. Regarding this clone: Its target is unknown.

Germline V CDR1 and CDR2: MNHEY, SMNVEV (reference sequence). V dropped 3 bases and J dropped 12 bases, with 20 bases sitting between them. The CDR3 totals 15 residues. Sequencing used immunoSEQ multiplex PCR; TCRdb keeps in-frame clones, though not all of them. The repertoire includes 35,000 to 50,000 clones, over 90% of them detected once, and around a fifth sits in the top ten. The V call is TRBV27, the J call TRBJ1-4; D is perhaps TRBD1 (5 bases). This sequence originates from a human donor who was the organ donor for an intestinal transplant. The sample consisted of unstimulated CD8+ T cells sorted from spleen or lymph node cells, taken before transplant. This CDR3 reads CASSFWSPPGTQLFF. The DNA for the CDR3 is TGTGCCAGCAGTTTTTGGAGCCCACCCGGGACGCAACTGTTTTTT.